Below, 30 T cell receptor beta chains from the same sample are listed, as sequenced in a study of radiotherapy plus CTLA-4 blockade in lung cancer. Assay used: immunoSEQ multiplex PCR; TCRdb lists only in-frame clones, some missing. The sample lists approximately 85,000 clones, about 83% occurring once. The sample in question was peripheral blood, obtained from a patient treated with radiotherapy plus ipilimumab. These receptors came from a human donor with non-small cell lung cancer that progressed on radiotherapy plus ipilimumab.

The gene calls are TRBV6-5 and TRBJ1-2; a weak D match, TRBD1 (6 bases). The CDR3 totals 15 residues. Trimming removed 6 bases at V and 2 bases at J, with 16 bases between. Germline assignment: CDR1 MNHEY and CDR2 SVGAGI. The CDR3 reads CASSPVGGSNYGYTF. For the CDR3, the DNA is TGTGCCAGCAGCCCCGTAGGGGGTTCGAACTATGGCTACACCTTC.

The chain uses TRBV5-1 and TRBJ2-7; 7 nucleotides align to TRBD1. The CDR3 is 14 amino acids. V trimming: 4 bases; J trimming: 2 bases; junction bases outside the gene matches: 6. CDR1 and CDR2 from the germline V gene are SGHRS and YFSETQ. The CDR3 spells CASSPVTGTYEQYF. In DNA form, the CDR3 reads TGCGCCAGCAGCCCGGTGACAGGGACCTACGAGCAGTACTTC.

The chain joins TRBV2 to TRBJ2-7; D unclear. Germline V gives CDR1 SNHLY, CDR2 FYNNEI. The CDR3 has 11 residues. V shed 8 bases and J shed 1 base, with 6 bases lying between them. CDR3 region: CASAISYEQYF. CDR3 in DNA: TGTGCCAGCGCCATATCCTACGAGCAGTACTTC. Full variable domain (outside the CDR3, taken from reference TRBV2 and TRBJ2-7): EPEVTQTPSHQVTQMGQEVILRCVPISNHLYFYWYRQILGQKVEFLVSFYNNEISEKSEIFDDQFSVERPDGSNFTLKIRSTKLEDSAMYFCASAISYEQYFGPGTRLTVT.

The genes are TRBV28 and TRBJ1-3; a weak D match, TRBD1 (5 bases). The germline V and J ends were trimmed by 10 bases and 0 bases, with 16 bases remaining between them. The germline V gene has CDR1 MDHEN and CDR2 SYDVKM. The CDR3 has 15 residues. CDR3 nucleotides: TGTGCCACCTCGGGAGGGGTGAGCTCTGGAAACACCATATATTTT. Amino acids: CATSGGVSSGNTIYF.

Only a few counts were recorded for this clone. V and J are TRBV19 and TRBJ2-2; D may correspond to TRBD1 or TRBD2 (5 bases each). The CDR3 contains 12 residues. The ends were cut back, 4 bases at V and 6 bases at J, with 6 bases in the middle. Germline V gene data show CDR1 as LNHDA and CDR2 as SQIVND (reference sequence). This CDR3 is CASSTGPGELFF. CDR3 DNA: TGTGCCAGTAGTACGGGACCCGGGGAGCTGTTTTTT.

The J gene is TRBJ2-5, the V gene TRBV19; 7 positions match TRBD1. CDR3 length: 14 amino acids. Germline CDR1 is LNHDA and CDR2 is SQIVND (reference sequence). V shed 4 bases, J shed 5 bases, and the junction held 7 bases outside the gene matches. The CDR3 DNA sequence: TGTGCCAGTAGTAGTCTCAGGGGGAAGGAGACCCAGTACTTC. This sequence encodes CASSSLRGKETQYF.

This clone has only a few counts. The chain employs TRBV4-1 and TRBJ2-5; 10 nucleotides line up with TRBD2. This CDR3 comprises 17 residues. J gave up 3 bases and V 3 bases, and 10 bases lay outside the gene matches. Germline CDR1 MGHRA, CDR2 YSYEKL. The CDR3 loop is CASSQAPISGGKETQYF. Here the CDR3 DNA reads TGCGCCAGCAGCCAGGCCCCGATTAGCGGGGGGAAAGAGACCCAGTACTTC.

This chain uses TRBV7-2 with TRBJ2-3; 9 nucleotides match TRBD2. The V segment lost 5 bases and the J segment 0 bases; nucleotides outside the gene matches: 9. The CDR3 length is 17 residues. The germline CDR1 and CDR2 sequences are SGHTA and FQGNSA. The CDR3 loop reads CASSLTSGFFSTDTQYF. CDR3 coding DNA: TGTGCCAGCAGCCTAACTAGCGGGTTTTTTAGCACAGATACGCAGTATTTT.

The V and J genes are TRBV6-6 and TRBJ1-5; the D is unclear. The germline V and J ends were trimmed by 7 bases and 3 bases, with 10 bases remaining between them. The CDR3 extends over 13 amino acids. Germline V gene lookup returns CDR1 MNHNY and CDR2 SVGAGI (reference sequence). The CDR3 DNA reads TGTGCCAGCACCTGGGGAGACAATCAGCCCCAGCATTTT. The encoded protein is CASTWGDNQPQHF.

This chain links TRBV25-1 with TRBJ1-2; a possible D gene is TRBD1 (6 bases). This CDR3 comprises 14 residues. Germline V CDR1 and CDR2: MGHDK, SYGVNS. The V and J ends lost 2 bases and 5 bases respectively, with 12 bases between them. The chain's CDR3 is CASSEEGRGYGYTF. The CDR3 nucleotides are TGTGCCAGCAGTGAAGAGGGGAGGGGGTATGGCTACACCTTC.

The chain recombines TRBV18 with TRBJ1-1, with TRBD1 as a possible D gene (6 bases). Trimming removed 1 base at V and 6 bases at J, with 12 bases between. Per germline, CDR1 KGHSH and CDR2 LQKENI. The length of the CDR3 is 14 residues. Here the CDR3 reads CASSPRDTVSEAFF. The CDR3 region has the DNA TGTGCCAGCTCACCACGGGACACGGTATCTGAAGCTTTCTTT.

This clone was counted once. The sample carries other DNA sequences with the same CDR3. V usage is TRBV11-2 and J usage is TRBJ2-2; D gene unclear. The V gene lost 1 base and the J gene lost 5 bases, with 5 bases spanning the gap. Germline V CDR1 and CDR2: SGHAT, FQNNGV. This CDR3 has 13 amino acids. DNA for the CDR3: TGTGCCAGCAGCTTAGGGGATACCGGGGAGCTGTTTTTT. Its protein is CASSLGDTGELFF.

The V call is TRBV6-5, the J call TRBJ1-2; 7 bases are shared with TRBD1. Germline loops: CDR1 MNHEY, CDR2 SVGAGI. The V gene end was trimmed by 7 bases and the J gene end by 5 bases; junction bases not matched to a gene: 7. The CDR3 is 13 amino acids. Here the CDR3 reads CASKRDRAYGYTF. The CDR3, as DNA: TGTGCCAGCAAACGAGACAGGGCTTATGGCTACACCTTC.

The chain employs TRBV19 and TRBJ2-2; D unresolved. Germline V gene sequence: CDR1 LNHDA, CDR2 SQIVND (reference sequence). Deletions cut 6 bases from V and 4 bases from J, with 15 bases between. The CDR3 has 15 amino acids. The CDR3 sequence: CASSGDLLGTGELFF. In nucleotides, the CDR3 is TGTGCCAGTAGCGGAGACCTTCTTGGCACCGGGGAGCTGTTTTTT.

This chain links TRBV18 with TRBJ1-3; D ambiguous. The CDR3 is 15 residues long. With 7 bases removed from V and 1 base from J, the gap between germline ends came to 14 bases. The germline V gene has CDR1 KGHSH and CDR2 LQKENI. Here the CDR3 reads CASWRGTGSGNTIYF. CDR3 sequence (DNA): TGTGCCAGCTGGCGTGGAACTGGGTCTGGAAACACCATATATTTT.

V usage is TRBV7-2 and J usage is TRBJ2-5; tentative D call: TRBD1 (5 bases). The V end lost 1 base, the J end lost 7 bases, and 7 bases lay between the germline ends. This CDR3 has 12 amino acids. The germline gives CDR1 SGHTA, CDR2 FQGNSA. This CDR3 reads CASSLERGTQYF. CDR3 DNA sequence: TGTGCCAGCAGCTTAGAAAGGGGGACCCAGTACTTC.

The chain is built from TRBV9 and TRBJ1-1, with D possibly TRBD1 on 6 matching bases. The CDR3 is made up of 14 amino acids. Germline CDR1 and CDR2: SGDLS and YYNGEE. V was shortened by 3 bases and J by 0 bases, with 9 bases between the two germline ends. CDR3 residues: CASSAGQMNTEAFF. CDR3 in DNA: TGTGCCAGCAGCGCGGGACAAATGAACACTGAAGCTTTCTTT.

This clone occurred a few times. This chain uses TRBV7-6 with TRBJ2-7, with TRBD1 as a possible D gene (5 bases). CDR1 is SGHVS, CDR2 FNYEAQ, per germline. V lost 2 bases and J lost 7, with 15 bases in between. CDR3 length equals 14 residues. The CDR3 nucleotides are TGTGCCAGCAGCTTAATTGGGGCCCTCGGGGAGCAGTACTTC. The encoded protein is CASSLIGALGEQYF.

CDR3 amino acids: CASSNRGILPSGANVLTF. The CDR3 nucleotides read TGTGCCAGTAGTAACAGGGGGATCCTCCCTTCTGGGGCCAACGTCCTGACTTTC. The chain has TRBV19 and TRBJ2-6; 8 bases line up with TRBD1. The germline V gene has CDR1 LNHDA and CDR2 SQIVND (reference sequence). The CDR3 runs 18 residues. The junction had 9 bases not matched to a gene; V was cut back by 4 bases and J by 1 base.

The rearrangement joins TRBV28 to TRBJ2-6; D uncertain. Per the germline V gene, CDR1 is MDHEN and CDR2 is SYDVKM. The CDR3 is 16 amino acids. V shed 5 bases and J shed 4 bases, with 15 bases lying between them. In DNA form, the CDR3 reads TGTGCCAGCAGTCCCTTGACCCTTAGAGGGGCCAACGTCCTGACTTTC. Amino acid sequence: CASSPLTLRGANVLTF.

The CDR3: CASSNHGPQETQYF. CDR3 coding DNA: TGTGCCAGCAGTAACCACGGCCCCCAAGAGACCCAGTACTTC. The genes are TRBV6-5 and TRBJ2-5; D call uncertain. This CDR3 spans 14 amino acids. V lost 5 bases and J lost 1, with 11 bases in between. Germline V gene data show CDR1 as MNHEY and CDR2 as SVGAGI.

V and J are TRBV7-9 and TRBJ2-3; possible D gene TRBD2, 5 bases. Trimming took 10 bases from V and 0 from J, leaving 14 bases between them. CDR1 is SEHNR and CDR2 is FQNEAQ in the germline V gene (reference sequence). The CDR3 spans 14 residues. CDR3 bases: TGTGCCAACACGGACCTAGCTAGCACAGATACGCAGTATTTT. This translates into CANTDLASTDTQYF.

The chain's CDR3 is CASSNRGDHYGYTF. The CDR3 nucleotides read TGTGCCAGCAGTAACCGGGGCGACCACTATGGCTACACCTTC. The chain couples TRBV6-5 to TRBJ1-2; D possibly corresponds to TRBD1 (5 bases). Trimming shortened V by 5 bases and J by 3 bases, and 13 bases separated the two germline ends. Germline assignment: CDR1 MNHEY and CDR2 SVGAGI. The CDR3 extends over 14 amino acids.

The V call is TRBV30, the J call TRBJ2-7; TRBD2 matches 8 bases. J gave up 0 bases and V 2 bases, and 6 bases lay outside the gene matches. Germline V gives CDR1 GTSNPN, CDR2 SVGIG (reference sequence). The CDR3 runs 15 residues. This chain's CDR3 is CAWSLGGGFSYEQYF. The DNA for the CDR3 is TGTGCCTGGAGTCTTGGCGGGGGGTTCTCCTACGAGCAGTACTTC.

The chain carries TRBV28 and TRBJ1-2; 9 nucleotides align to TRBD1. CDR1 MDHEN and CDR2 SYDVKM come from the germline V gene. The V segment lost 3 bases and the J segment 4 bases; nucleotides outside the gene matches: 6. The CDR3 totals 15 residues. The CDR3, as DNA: TGTGCCAGCAGTTTTTTTGGGACAGGGACCTATGGCTACACCTTC. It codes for CASSFFGTGTYGYTF.

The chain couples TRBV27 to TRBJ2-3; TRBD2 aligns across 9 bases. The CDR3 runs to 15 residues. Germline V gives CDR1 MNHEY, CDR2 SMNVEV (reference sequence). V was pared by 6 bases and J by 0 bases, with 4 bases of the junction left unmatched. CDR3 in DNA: TGTGCCAGCAGCGGACTAGCGACAAGCACAGATACGCAGTATTTT. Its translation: CASSGLATSTDTQYF.

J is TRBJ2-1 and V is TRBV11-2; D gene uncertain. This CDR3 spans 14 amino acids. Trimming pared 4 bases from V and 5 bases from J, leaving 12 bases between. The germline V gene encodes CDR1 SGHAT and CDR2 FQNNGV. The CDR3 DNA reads TGTGCCAGCAGCTCCGGGTCAAGGGACAATGAGCAGTTCTTC. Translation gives CASSSGSRDNEQFF.

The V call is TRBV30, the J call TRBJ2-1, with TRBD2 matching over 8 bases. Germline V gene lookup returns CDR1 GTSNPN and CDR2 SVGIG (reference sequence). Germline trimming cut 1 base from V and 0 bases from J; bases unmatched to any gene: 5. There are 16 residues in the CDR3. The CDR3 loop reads CAWSGFREGSYNEQFF. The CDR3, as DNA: TGTGCCTGGAGTGGCTTTCGGGAGGGCTCCTACAATGAGCAGTTCTTC.

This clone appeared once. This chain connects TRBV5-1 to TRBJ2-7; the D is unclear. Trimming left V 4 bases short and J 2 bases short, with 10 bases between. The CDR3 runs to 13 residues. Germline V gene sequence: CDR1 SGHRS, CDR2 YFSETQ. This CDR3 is CASSQEAPYEQYF. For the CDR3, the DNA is TGCGCCAGCAGCCAAGAAGCGCCCTACGAGCAGTACTTC.

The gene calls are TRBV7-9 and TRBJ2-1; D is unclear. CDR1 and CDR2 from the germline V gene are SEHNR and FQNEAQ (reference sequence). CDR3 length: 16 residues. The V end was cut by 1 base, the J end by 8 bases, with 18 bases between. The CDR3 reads CASSLGNGRLLDEQFF. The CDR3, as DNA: TGTGCCAGCAGCTTAGGTAACGGACGGCTTCTGGATGAGCAGTTCTTC.